The subject of this entry is one T cell receptor (beta chain). TCRdb reprocessed the 5' RACE reads with MiXCR, giving one entry per CDR3 protein. The sample includes about 520,000 distinct CDR3 sequences, about 20% seen only once; the top ten take about 0.93%. This entry belongs to a study of identical twins. Every donor was a healthy Caucasian. The V segment lost 7 bases and the J segment 4 bases; nucleotides outside the gene matches: 10. The CDR3 is made up of 15 amino acids. Germline CDR1 is SQVTM and CDR2 is ANQGSEA. These data were also filed under a second study, of T cells expressing NK-cell markers.

This chain joins TRBV29-1 and TRBJ2-1; 10 bases match TRBD2. This receptor was obtained from a woman under 30 in good health. Sequencing was carried out using CD4+ T cells sorted from blood. The CDR3 is CSAITSGRGYNEQFF. CDR3 sequence (DNA): TGCAGCGCTATTACAAGCGGGAGGGGATACAATGAGCAGTTCTTC.